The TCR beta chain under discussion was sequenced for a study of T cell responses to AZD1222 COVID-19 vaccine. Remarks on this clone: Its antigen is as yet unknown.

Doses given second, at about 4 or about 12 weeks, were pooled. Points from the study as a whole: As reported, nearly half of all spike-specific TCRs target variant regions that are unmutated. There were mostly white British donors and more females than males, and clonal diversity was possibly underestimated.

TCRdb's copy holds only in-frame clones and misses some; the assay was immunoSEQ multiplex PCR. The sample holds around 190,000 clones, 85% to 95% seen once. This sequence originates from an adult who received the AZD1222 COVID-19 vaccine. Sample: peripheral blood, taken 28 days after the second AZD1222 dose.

CDR3 coding DNA: TGCGCCAGCGAGGGAGGTTATGGCTACACCTTC. This gives the protein CASEGGYGYTF. This chain links TRBV10-2 with TRBJ1-2; the D is unclear. Germline lookup yields CDR1 WSHSY and CDR2 SAAADI. CDR3 length equals 11 residues. V was trimmed by 8 bases and J by 5 bases, leaving 9 bases between them.